These T cell receptor beta chains were read from a single sample in a study of blood T cell repertoires in COVID-19. Produced via immunoSEQ multiplex PCR; TCRdb's table is partial and in-frame only. The data hold around 200,000 clones, with under 90% observed a single time. The specimen was peripheral blood. The receptor source for this set is a man aged 35 to 55 with acute or convalescent COVID-19. The CDR3 runs from the conserved cysteine through the conserved F or W. D genes are given only for firm matches.

J: TRBJ1-3; V: TRBV3-1/TRBV3-2; D: -; CDR3: CASSQDPEGTIYF
J: TRBJ2-2; V: TRBV4-3; D: TRBD2; CDR3: CASSQAPPVGYGGDGELFF
J: TRBJ2-7; V: TRBV3-1/TRBV3-2; D: -; CDR3: CASSQESGLTAETYEQYF
J: TRBJ2-2; V: TRBV3-1/TRBV3-2; D: TRBD2; CDR3: CASSLAGVNTGELFF
J: TRBJ1-2; V: TRBV11-2; D: -; CDR3: CASSLSPAGGQYGYTF
J: TRBJ1-4; V: TRBV6-5; D: TRBD1; CDR3: CASSSRGVKEKLFF
J: TRBJ2-7; V: TRBV7-2; D: -; CDR3: CASSLFGRTGEQYF
J: TRBJ2-5; V: TRBV5-4; D: TRBD2; CDR3: CASSFGLAGKETQYF
J: TRBJ1-5; V: TRBV6-1; D: -; CDR3: CASSESQGSPYSNQPQHF
J: TRBJ2-2; V: TRBV6-5; D: TRBD2; CDR3: CASSYMAGGTGELFF
J: TRBJ2-7; V: TRBV6-6; D: TRBD2; CDR3: CASDGAGGLYEQYF
J: TRBJ2-5; V: TRBV6-5; D: TRBD2; CDR3: CASSYWGGEETQYF
J: TRBJ1-2; V: TRBV3-1/TRBV3-2; D: -; CDR3: CASSPVIGGRVGYTF
J: TRBJ2-7; V: TRBV5-1; D: TRBD1; CDR3: CASSLAGQGSYEQYF
J: TRBJ2-2; V: TRBV27; D: TRBD1; CDR3: CASSLRDRSIMQNTGELFF
J: TRBJ2-7; V: TRBV5-8; D: -; CDR3: CASHRNGGSYEQYF
J: TRBJ2-7; V: TRBV27; D: TRBD1; CDR3: CASSVGSTGAYEQYF
J: TRBJ2-3; V: TRBV7-9; D: TRBD2; CDR3: CASSRTPRLAGEPTDTQYF
J: TRBJ2-7; V: TRBV7-2; D: TRBD1; CDR3: CASSFRTGKNEQYF
J: TRBJ2-5; V: TRBV6-5; D: -; CDR3: CASSAGPHQETQYF